The 24 T cell receptor beta chains listed next were all sequenced from one sample in a study of T cell changes during pregnancy in multiple sclerosis. The protocol was immunoSEQ multiplex PCR, while the TCRdb copy is restricted to in-frame clones and leaves out a portion. The table shows roughly 57,000 clones, with about 95% occurring only once. The sample here was CD8+ T cells from peripheral blood mononuclear cells, taken after pregnancy. Receptor source: a female donor with multiple sclerosis, enrolled in a pregnancy study.

The count of this clone is one. The rearrangement links TRBV5-7 to TRBJ1-5, with a tentative D call TRBD1 (6 bases). TRBV5-7 is an ORF; its function is uncertain. The CDR3 extends over 16 amino acids. V was trimmed by 5 bases and J by 4 bases, leaving 19 bases between them. CDR3 sequence (DNA): TGTGCCAGCAGAGATCGAGCGGGACACCCGAATCAGCCCCAGCATTTT. Protein: CASRDRAGHPNQPQHF.

CDR3 residues: CASSPPRDGYTF. The CDR3 bases are TGTGCCAGCAGCCCCCCGAGGGATGGCTACACCTTC. The J gene is TRBJ1-2, the V gene TRBV7-9; D call uncertain. CDR1 is SEHNR, CDR2 FQNEAQ, per germline (reference sequence). This CDR3 comprises 12 residues. Trimming took 5 bases from V and 6 from J, leaving 10 bases between them.

The chain combines TRBV6-5 with TRBJ2-2; the D gene is possibly TRBD1 (5 bases). The V gene's germline CDR1 is MNHEY and CDR2 SVGAGI. The CDR3 covers 15 residues. V lost 2 bases and J lost 4, with 11 bases in between. The CDR3 DNA reads as TGTGCCAGCAGTTACGGGGCAGGCTTCACCGGGGAGCTGTTTTTT. Encoded protein: CASSYGAGFTGELFF.

The V gene is TRBV30, the J gene TRBJ2-7, with D perhaps TRBD1 (6 bases). Looked up from germline, CDR1 is GTSNPN and CDR2 is SVGIG (reference sequence). CDR3 length equals 13 residues. The V gene lost 1 base and the J gene lost 5 bases, with 12 bases spanning the gap. The CDR3 protein is CAWSGGLRDEQYF. In DNA, the CDR3 is TGTGCCTGGAGTGGGGGGCTACGTGACGAGCAGTACTTC.

The rearrangement links TRBV2 to TRBJ2-3; D is unresolved. The CDR3 length is 11 residues. V lost 7 bases and J lost 11, with 13 bases in between. Germline V gene sequence: CDR1 SNHLY, CDR2 FYNNEI. DNA for the CDR3: TGTGCCAGCATGGCGGTTGAAGGGCAGTATTTT. Amino acids: CASMAVEGQYF.

V gene TRBV7-9 combines with J gene TRBJ2-7, with D possibly matching TRBD1 (6 bases). This CDR3 has 13 amino acids. Per germline, CDR1 SEHNR and CDR2 FQNEAQ (reference sequence). The germline V and J ends were trimmed by 9 bases and 4 bases, with 16 bases remaining between them. The CDR3 coding sequence is TGTGCCAGTGTGCACCGGGACAATTACGAGCAGTACTTC. Its translation is CASVHRDNYEQYF.

This chain links TRBV6-1 with TRBJ1-2; 8 bases are a match to TRBD1. Trimming took 2 bases from V and 4 from J; bases not matched to a gene: 6. Germline CDR1 reads MNHNS; CDR2 reads SASEGT. The CDR3 has 15 residues. The DNA of the CDR3 is TGTGCCAGCAGTGAACCCGGACAGGGAGGCTATGGCTACACCTTC. Protein sequence: CASSEPGQGGYGYTF.

This chain links TRBV14 with TRBJ2-3; 7 nucleotides match TRBD2. Germline V lookup: CDR1 SGHDN, CDR2 FVKESK. V lost 4 bases and J lost 0; bases outside the gene matches: 4. The CDR3 extends over 15 amino acids. CDR3 sequence (DNA): TGTGCCAGCAGCCCTCTAGCGGCTAGCACAGATACGCAGTATTTT. Protein sequence: CASSPLAASTDTQYF.

This clone was counted a single time. The chain combines TRBV7-6 with TRBJ2-7, with D unresolved. Between the trimmed V and J ends, which lost 1 base and 0 bases, there was a span of 7 bases. Germline assignment: CDR1 SGHVS and CDR2 FNYEAQ. The CDR3 totals 14 residues. The CDR3 DNA follows: TGTGCCAGCAGCTTAGATCCTTACTCCTACGAGCAGTACTTC. This encodes CASSLDPYSYEQYF.

This chain connects TRBV11-2 to TRBJ2-1; 7 nucleotides align to TRBD2. CDR3 length: 16 amino acids. Germline V gene data show CDR1 as SGHAT and CDR2 as FQNNGV. Losses at the gene ends were 5 bases for V and 1 base for J; bases not matched to a gene: 8. CDR3: CASSQLSGNSYNEQFF. CDR3 DNA sequence: TGTGCCAGCAGCCAATTAAGCGGGAATTCCTACAATGAGCAGTTCTTC.

CDR3 sequence (DNA): TGCAGTGCTAACAGGGAAGGTGAGCAGTACTTC. Its translation is CSANREGEQYF. The rearrangement joins TRBV20-1 to TRBJ2-7; D perhaps matches TRBD1 (6 bases). V dropped 4 bases and J dropped 7 bases, with 11 bases sitting between them. This CDR3 has 11 residues. CDR1 DFQATT and CDR2 SNEGSKA come from the germline V gene (reference sequence).

This rearrangement joins TRBV11-2 to TRBJ2-4; TRBD2 agrees at 11 bases. The length of the CDR3 is 17 residues. CDR1 is SGHAT, CDR2 FQNNGV, per germline. V lost 1 base and J lost 15; bases outside the gene matches: 17. The CDR3 region is CASSLGGASGRSPFLYF. CDR3 bases: TGTGCCAGCAGCTTAGGGGGGGCTAGCGGGAGGAGCCCATTCCTGTACTTC. Together with reference TRBV11-2 and TRBJ2-4, the CDR3 gives the full variable domain: EAGVAQSPRYKIIEKRQSVAFWCNPISGHATLYWYQQILGQGPKLLIQFQNNGVVDDSQLPKDRFSAERLKGVDSTLKIQPAKLEDSAVYLCASSLGGASGRSPFLYFGAGTRLSVL.

This chain connects TRBV4-1 to TRBJ2-1; D might be TRBD2 (6 bases). Between the trimmed V and J ends, which lost 0 bases and 5 bases, there was a span of 14 bases. There are 16 residues in the CDR3. Germline CDR1 MGHRA, CDR2 YSYEKL. CDR3 in DNA: TGCGCCAGCAGCCAAGATTTCGGGGGATTGAACAATGAGCAGTTCTTC. Amino acid sequence: CASSQDFGGLNNEQFF.

J is TRBJ2-3 and V is TRBV5-4; D possibly corresponds to TRBD2 (5 bases). Germline CDR1 reads SGHNT; CDR2 reads YYREEE (reference sequence). Trimming shortened V by 3 bases and J by 3 bases, and 11 bases separated the two germline ends. CDR3 size: 14 residues. CDR3 sequence: CASSSEGETDTQYF. In DNA, the CDR3 is TGTGCCAGCAGCTCCGAGGGAGAAACAGATACGCAGTATTTT.

The chain couples TRBV9 to TRBJ2-1; no firm D call. Germline assignment: CDR1 SGDLS and CDR2 YYNGEE. The CDR3 covers 15 residues. V lost 3 bases and J 0 bases, leaving 10 bases between the germline ends. In DNA form, the CDR3 reads TGTGCCAGCAGCGCCGAATTGAGCTCCTACAATGAGCAGTTCTTC. Encoded protein: CASSAELSSYNEQFF. The full variable domain, with the rest looked up from reference TRBV9 and TRBJ2-1, is DSGVTQTPKHLITATGQRVTLRCSPRSGDLSVYWYQQSLDQGLQFLIQYYNGEERAKGNILERFSAQQFPDLHSELNLSSLELGDSALYFCASSAELSSYNEQFFGPGTRLTVL.

CDR3 residues: CASTTSGSFTDTQYF. The CDR3 DNA reads TGTGCCAGTACTACAAGCGGGAGTTTCACAGATACGCAGTATTTT. The genes are TRBV7-9 and TRBJ2-3; TRBD2 matches at 8 bases. The CDR3 has 15 residues. Germline trimming cut 9 bases from V and 2 bases from J; bases unmatched to any gene: 10. The germline gives CDR1 SEHNR, CDR2 FQNEAQ (reference sequence).

The chain couples TRBV28 to TRBJ2-5; TRBD2 is a possible D gene (5 bases). CDR1 is MDHEN, CDR2 SYDVKM, per germline. The germline V and J ends were trimmed by 0 bases and 1 base, with 21 bases remaining between them. The CDR3 spans 19 residues. Here the CDR3 DNA reads TGTGCCAGCAGTTTATGGGGCTCTATTGGGCTAGCAGGCCAAGAGACCCAGTACTTC. Amino acid sequence: CASSLWGSIGLAGQETQYF.

Concerning this clone: The same CDR3 arises from other DNA sequences in this sample as well. The genes are TRBV27 and TRBJ2-7; 14 bases are shared with TRBD2. The CDR3 is 15 residues long. CDR1 and CDR2 from the germline V gene are MNHEY and SMNVEV (reference sequence). With V trimmed by 6 bases and J by 3 bases, 4 bases remained unmatched. The chain's CDR3 is CASRGTSGSIYEQYF. DNA of the CDR3: TGTGCCAGCAGAGGGACTAGCGGGAGCATCTACGAGCAGTACTTC.

V and J are TRBV10-3 and TRBJ1-5; TRBD1 is a possible D gene (6 bases). The ends were cut back, 1 base at V and 0 bases at J, with 13 bases in the middle. Germline CDR1 is ENHRY and CDR2 is SYGVKD. The CDR3 has 17 amino acids. The CDR3 loop is CAISEYLRGYSNQPQHF. The CDR3 DNA reads TGTGCCATCAGTGAGTATTTGAGGGGGTATAGCAATCAGCCCCAGCATTTT.

This clone was found once. J is TRBJ1-1 and V is TRBV7-2; D not certain. The V end was cut by 2 bases, the J end by 0 bases, with 16 bases between. CDR1 SGHTA and CDR2 FQGNSA come from the germline V gene. This CDR3 has 17 amino acids. In DNA form, the CDR3 reads TGTGCCAGCAGCTTAATGGGGAGGTACTCGATGAACACTGAAGCTTTCTTT. As protein: CASSLMGRYSMNTEAFF.

The table lists this clone with a count of one. This rearrangement joins TRBV5-1 to TRBJ2-3, with D possibly being TRBD1 (5 bases). The ends were cut back, 3 bases at V and 4 bases at J, with 12 bases in the middle. In germline, CDR1 is SGHRS, CDR2 YFSETQ. CDR3 size: 14 residues. Here the CDR3 reads CASSSDMAADTQYF. CDR3 sequence (DNA): TGCGCCAGCAGCTCGGACATGGCTGCAGATACGCAGTATTTT.

The J gene is TRBJ1-2, the V gene TRBV27, with D perhaps TRBD1 (5 bases). The V gene's germline CDR1 is MNHEY and CDR2 SMNVEV (reference sequence). The V and J ends lost 5 bases and 5 bases respectively, with 15 bases between them. The CDR3 length is 14 residues. The CDR3 spells CASSPTGVWYGYTF. CDR3 bases: TGTGCCAGCAGTCCCACGGGGGTTTGGTATGGCTACACCTTC.

The genes are TRBV4-3 and TRBJ2-1; 9 bases map to TRBD2. Germline V gene data show CDR1 as LGHNA and CDR2 as YSLEER. V gave up 0 bases and J gave up 8 bases; unmatched junction bases: 11. The CDR3 has 17 amino acids. This chain's CDR3 is CASSQDLGLAGYDEQFF. The CDR3 bases are TGCGCCAGCAGCCAAGATCTAGGTCTAGCGGGATACGATGAGCAGTTCTTC.

The V gene is TRBV7-3, the J gene TRBJ1-1; 9 bases line up with TRBD1. CDR3 length equals 15 residues. The germline gives CDR1 SGHTA, CDR2 FQGTGA. The V segment lost 0 bases and the J segment 4 bases; nucleotides outside the gene matches: 3. CDR3 amino acids: CASSLTDRGGTEAFF. In DNA, the CDR3 is TGTGCCAGCAGCTTAACGGACAGGGGAGGCACTGAAGCTTTCTTT.